Below, 4 T cell receptor beta chains from the same sample are listed, as sequenced in a study of neoadjuvant anti-PD-1 for oral cavity cancer (dated by TCRdb to the early 2020s). Library creation used the immunoSEQ multiplex PCR assay. TCRdb carries this immuneACCESS record with in-frame sequences only. Its versions omit some clonotypes, under half of them owing to an unresolved V gene in the studies checked, with the rest unexplained. This sample comprises more than 30,000 clones, over 30% of them detected only once. 16% of the sample rests with the top ten. Taken with the paper, the label for time point translates to: after neoadjuvant nivolumab, at surgical resection. Sequences were derived from tumor tissue, sampled after nivolumab (anti-PD-1) treatment. The receptors originated from a person between 35 and 79 years old with oral cavity squamous cell carcinoma.

The chain uses TRBV5-1 and TRBJ2-5; no firm D call. Looked up from germline, CDR1 is SGHRS and CDR2 is YFSETQ. This CDR3 has 15 amino acids. The germline V and J ends were trimmed by 5 bases and 1 base, with 15 bases remaining between them. This chain's CDR3 is CASRSDVGIQETQYF. The DNA for the CDR3 is TGCGCCAGCAGGAGTGATGTGGGGATCCAAGAGACCCAGTACTTC.

This clone has a count of ten or more. This chain joins TRBV5-1 and TRBJ1-4; D is possibly TRBD1 (5 bases). Germline loops: CDR1 SGHRS, CDR2 YFSETQ. The CDR3 has 16 residues. V lost 0 bases, J lost 7 bases, and 16 bases lay in between. CDR3 sequence reads: CASSLASDSSFEKLFF. The DNA for the CDR3 is TGCGCCAGCAGCTTGGCGTCCGACAGCTCGTTTGAAAAACTGTTTTTT. Full variable domain (missing parts from reference TRBV5-1 and TRBJ1-4): KAGVTQTPRYLIKTRGQQVTLSCSPISGHRSVSWYQQTPGQGLQFLFEYFSETQRNKGNFPGRFSGRQFSNSRSEMNVSTLELGDSALYLCASSLASDSSFEKLFFGSGTQLSVL.

The genes are TRBV29-1 and TRBJ2-5; 8 bases map to TRBD1. V dropped 6 bases and J dropped 5; count of bases not matched to a gene: 14. CDR1 is SQVTM, CDR2 ANQGSEA, per germline. CDR3 length equals 15 residues. The CDR3 region is CSVARGTGGRETQYF. CDR3 coding DNA: TGCAGCGTGGCCCGGGGAACAGGGGGAAGGGAGACCCAGTACTTC.

V and J are TRBV11-2 and TRBJ1-6; 7 bases are a match to TRBD1. From germline, CDR1 is SGHAT and CDR2 FQNNGV. V lost 1 base and J lost 10; bases outside the gene matches: 7. The CDR3 spans 15 residues. This chain's CDR3 is CASSLAADRASPLHF. DNA of the CDR3: TGTGCCAGCAGCTTAGCCGCCGACAGGGCCTCACCCCTCCACTTT.